The present TCR beta chain was sequenced within a study of cytomegalovirus exposure and HLA in healthy donors. Study results and limitations: TCR beta V- and J-gene trimming, according to a later analysis, was linked to a missense DCLRE1C variant.

About this clone itself: No antigen is known for it.

The CDR3 totals 14 residues. Germline lookup yields CDR1 SGDLS and CDR2 YYNGEE. V lost 4 bases to trimming and J lost 3 bases, with 11 bases between them. PCR employed 60 Vbeta and 13 Jbeta primers. Repertoires were generated with immunoSEQ multiplex PCR, while TCRdb's copy carries only in-frame clones and drops some. The sample has roughly 99,000 clones, approximately 84% seen once. The rearrangement uses TRBV9 and TRBJ1-3, with TRBD1 as a possible D gene (6 bases). Sequences were obtained from PBMCs. This TCR was sampled from a man aged 25-45 years in good health and CMV-seronegative. The CDR3 loop reads CASSPRGYGNTIYF. In nucleotides, the CDR3 is TGTGCCAGCAGCCCCAGGGGCTATGGAAACACCATATATTTT.